This T cell receptor (beta chain) emerged from a study of blood T cell repertoires in COVID-19. In this sample, this clone turned up a few times. Assignments of participants to cohorts depended upon their own reported clinical history. The recovered donors of Cohort 3 showed two negative PCRs, clearance, or symptom resolution. This CDR3 is built from 16 residues. The germline V gene has CDR1 MGHRA and CDR2 YSYEKL. V was shortened by 1 base and J by 0 bases, with 13 bases between the two germline ends. Profiling relied on immunoSEQ multiplex PCR, and the TCRdb table lists in-frame clones only, not all of them. The table includes 310,000 or so clones, roughly 90% detected once.

The rearrangement links TRBV4-1 to TRBJ2-7, with D possibly TRBD2 on 5 matching bases. Sequencing input: PBMCs or T cells enriched from blood (not recorded which). This clonotype originated in a woman between 40 and 50 years old who had recovered from COVID-19. The CDR3 spells CASSQAREGSSYEQYF. The DNA for the CDR3 is TGCGCCAGCAGCCAAGCTCGCGAGGGTTCCTCCTACGAGCAGTACTTC.